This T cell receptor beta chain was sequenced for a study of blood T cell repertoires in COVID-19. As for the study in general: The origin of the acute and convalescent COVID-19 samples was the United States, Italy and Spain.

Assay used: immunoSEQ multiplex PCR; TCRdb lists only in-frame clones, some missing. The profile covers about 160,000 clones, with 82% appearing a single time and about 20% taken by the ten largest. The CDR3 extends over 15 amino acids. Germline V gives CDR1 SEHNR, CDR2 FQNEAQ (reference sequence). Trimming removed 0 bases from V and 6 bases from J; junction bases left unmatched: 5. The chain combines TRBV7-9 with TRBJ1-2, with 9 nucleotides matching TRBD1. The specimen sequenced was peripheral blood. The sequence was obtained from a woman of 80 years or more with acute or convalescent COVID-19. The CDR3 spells CASSLAGQGTDGYTF. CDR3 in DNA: TGTGCCAGCAGCTTAGCGGGACAGGGCACGGATGGCTACACCTTC.